This T cell receptor (beta chain) comes out of a study of cytomegalovirus exposure and HLA in healthy donors. Comment on this clone: What it binds is unknown. The sample holds other DNA sequences that translate to the same CDR3.

Regarding donors, all were healthy bone marrow donors. Study-wide results and limits: An ancestry cluster, one associated with Asian ancestry, reportedly showed fewer N-insertions than the approximately 670-donor mean in a later analysis.

There are 12 residues in the CDR3. V lost 4 bases, J lost 0 bases, and 4 bases lay in between. Germline V lookup: CDR1 MNHEY, CDR2 SMNVEV (reference sequence). Researchers ran the PCR with 60 Vbeta and 13 Jbeta primers. Profiled with immunoSEQ multiplex PCR; TCRdb holds only in-frame clones, not every one. Here the sample spans about 200,000 clones, approximately 85% being singletons. The chain recombines TRBV27 with TRBJ2-7; D is unclear. The sample was PBMCs. The sequence derives from a woman aged 40 to 50 in good health and CMV-seronegative. The DNA of the CDR3 is TGTGCCAGCAGTTCCCTCTCCTACGAGCAGTACTTC. Translated: CASSSLSYEQYF.